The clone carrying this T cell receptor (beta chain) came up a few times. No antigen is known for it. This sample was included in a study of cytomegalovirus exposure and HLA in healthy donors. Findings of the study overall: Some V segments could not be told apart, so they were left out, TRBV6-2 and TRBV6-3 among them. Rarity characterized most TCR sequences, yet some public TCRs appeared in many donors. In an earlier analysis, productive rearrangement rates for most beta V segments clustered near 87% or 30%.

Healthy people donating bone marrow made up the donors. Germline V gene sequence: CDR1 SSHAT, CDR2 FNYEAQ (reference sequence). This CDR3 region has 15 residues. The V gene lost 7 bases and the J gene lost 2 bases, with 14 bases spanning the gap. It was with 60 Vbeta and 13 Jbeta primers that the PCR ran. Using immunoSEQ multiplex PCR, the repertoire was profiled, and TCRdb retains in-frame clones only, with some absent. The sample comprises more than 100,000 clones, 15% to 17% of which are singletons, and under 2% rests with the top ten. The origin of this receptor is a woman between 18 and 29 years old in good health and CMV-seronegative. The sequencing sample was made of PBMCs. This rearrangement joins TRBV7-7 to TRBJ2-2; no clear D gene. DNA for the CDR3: TGTGCCAGCACCCCTTCGGGTTCAAACACCGGGGAGCTGTTTTTT. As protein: CASTPSGSNTGELFF.